One and the same sample provided the 23 T cell receptor beta chains below, sequenced in a study of blood T cell repertoires in COVID-19. The data were produced by immunoSEQ multiplex PCR, yet TCRdb's version contains in-frame clones alone and is incomplete. In the table there are 270,000 or so clones, 82% of which are singletons. What was sequenced was peripheral blood. The receptor set was obtained from a woman between 18 and 29 years old with acute or convalescent COVID-19.

This clone was counted between two and nine times. V usage is TRBV6-4 and J usage is TRBJ2-2; D possibly corresponds to TRBD1 (7 bases). V was clipped by 5 bases and J by 5 bases, with 12 bases between them. CDR1 MRHNA and CDR2 SNTAGT come from the germline V gene. This CDR3 contains 14 residues. The CDR3: CASSLEGATGELFF. CDR3 DNA: TGTGCCAGCAGTTTGGAGGGGGCGACCGGGGAGCTGTTTTTT.

V usage is TRBV6-5 and J usage is TRBJ1-6; D not certain. Trimming stripped 6 bases from V and 10 bases from J, with 16 bases between. This CDR3 spans 14 amino acids. CDR1 is MNHEY, CDR2 SVGAGI, per germline. The CDR3 coding sequence is TGTGCCAGCAGCCGCGAGGCGTTAAGATCACCCCTCCACTTT. Translation gives CASSREALRSPLHF.

The rearrangement joins TRBV19 to TRBJ1-2; TRBD1 matches 9 bases. The CDR3 contains 13 residues. Trimming cost V 4 bases and J 8 bases; bases outside gene matches: 5. Germline V lookup: CDR1 LNHDA, CDR2 SQIVND (reference sequence). In DNA, the CDR3 is TGTGCCAGTAGTACAACGACAGGGGGAGGCTACACCTTC. As protein: CASSTTTGGGYTF.

The chain uses TRBV28 and TRBJ1-2; 8 bases are shared with TRBD1. The CDR3 sequence is 14 residues long. Germline V lookup: CDR1 MDHEN, CDR2 SYDVKM. V shed 6 bases, J shed 4 bases, and the junction held 7 bases outside the gene matches. The CDR3 region is CASSPRGLSYGYTF. As DNA, the CDR3 is TGTGCCAGCAGCCCCAGGGGGCTTAGCTATGGCTACACCTTC.

This clone turned up a few times. The rearrangement joins TRBV27 to TRBJ2-7, with D possibly TRBD2 on 6 matching bases. Trimming cost V 3 bases and J 3 bases, with 18 bases left between them. This CDR3 has 16 residues. CDR1 is MNHEY and CDR2 is SMNVEV in the germline V gene (reference sequence). CDR3 sequence reads: CASSLRAGTGDYEQYF. The CDR3 DNA reads as TGTGCCAGCAGTTTGCGCGCAGGGACGGGGGACTACGAGCAGTACTTC.

As DNA, the CDR3 is TGCGCCAGCAGCACCGGACAGGGGCACACAGATACGCAGTATTTT. This sequence encodes CASSTGQGHTDTQYF. The chain combines TRBV5-1 with TRBJ2-3, with 9 bases matching TRBD1. The V segment lost 4 bases and the J segment 2 bases; nucleotides outside the gene matches: 5. This CDR3 has 15 amino acids. CDR1 SGHRS and CDR2 YFSETQ come from the germline V gene.

This chain joins TRBV5-8 and TRBJ1-2, with D perhaps TRBD1 (6 bases). Per the germline V gene, CDR1 is SGHTS and CDR2 is YDEGEE. The V and J ends lost 5 bases and 4 bases respectively, with 12 bases between them. The CDR3 has 13 residues. CDR3 bases: TGTGCCAGCAGTTCCGGGACATTCTATGGCTACACCTTC. This gives the protein CASSSGTFYGYTF.

This chain links TRBV7-6 with TRBJ1-3; 7 bases are shared with TRBD1. This CDR3 is built from 16 residues. Germline CDR1 SGHVS, CDR2 FNYEAQ. V lost 5 bases to trimming and J lost 2 bases; unmatched junction nucleotides: 9. The CDR3: CASSPRGQGAGNTIYF. CDR3 sequence (DNA): TGTGCCAGCAGCCCTAGAGGGCAGGGGGCTGGAAACACCATATATTTT.

Ten or more counts support this clone. V and J are TRBV5-1 and TRBJ2-2, with 11 bases that match TRBD2. The CDR3 is 16 residues long. Germline CDR1 and CDR2: SGHRS and YFSETQ. J gave up 7 bases and V 4 bases, and 9 bases lay outside the gene matches. The CDR3 loop reads CASSANLLAGVGELFF. CDR3 sequence (DNA): TGCGCCAGCAGCGCAAACCTACTAGCGGGAGTCGGGGAGCTGTTTTTT.

The chain recombines TRBV15 with TRBJ1-4; maybe TRBD1 (6 bases). V was trimmed by 0 bases and J by 6 bases, leaving 14 bases between them. The CDR3 covers 16 residues. CDR1 LNHNV and CDR2 YYDKDF come from the germline V gene (reference sequence). The CDR3 nucleotides read TGTGCCACCAGCAGAGATGTTGGGCAGGGGTATGAAAAACTGTTTTTT. This codes for CATSRDVGQGYEKLFF.

CDR3 sequence (DNA): TGTGCCTGGAGGAGGACACCTATGGTTTCACCCCTCCACTTT. It is translated as CAWRRTPMVSPLHF. The chain combines TRBV30 with TRBJ1-6; TRBD1 is a possible D gene (5 bases). This CDR3 is 14 amino acids long. The V gene lost 3 bases and the J gene lost 9 bases, with 15 bases spanning the gap. Germline V CDR1 and CDR2: GTSNPN, SVGIG (reference sequence).

The chain joins TRBV6-5 to TRBJ1-6, with 9 bases identical to TRBD1. In germline, CDR1 is MNHEY, CDR2 SVGAGI. CDR3 length equals 16 residues. V shed 0 bases and J 14 bases; nucleotides not matched to a gene: 11. The CDR3 bases are TGTGCCAGCAGTTACTCGTTGGGACAGGGACACGGCACCCTCCACTTT. It is translated as CASSYSLGQGHGTLHF.

The chain carries TRBV4-1 and TRBJ2-1, with 11 bases aligning to TRBD2. Unmatched junction bases numbered 3, after V lost 3 bases and J lost 5 bases. CDR1 is MGHRA, CDR2 YSYEKL, per germline. The CDR3 loop spans 15 amino acids. CDR3 nucleotides: TGCGCCAGCAGCCATCCGGGACTAGCGGACAATGAGCAGTTCTTC. As protein: CASSHPGLADNEQFF.

V gene TRBV24-1 combines with J gene TRBJ2-3, with D perhaps TRBD1 (5 bases). Per germline, CDR1 KGHDR and CDR2 SFDVKD. This CDR3 has 16 amino acids. Trimming took 2 bases from V and 2 from J, leaving 13 bases between them. CDR3 nucleotide sequence: TGTGCCACCAGTGATTCAGGGCCAACTGACACAGATACGCAGTATTTT. Translating gives CATSDSGPTDTDTQYF.

The chain joins TRBV7-2 to TRBJ2-2; 8 positions agree with TRBD2. Looked up from germline, CDR1 is SGHTA and CDR2 is FQGNSA. Losses at the gene ends were 7 bases for V and 6 bases for J; bases not matched to a gene: 19. The CDR3 covers 18 residues. The DNA of the CDR3 is TGTGCCAGCACCGCGCCCCCAACTAGCGGAAAAGGGTCCGGGGAGCTGTTTTTT. It specifies CASTAPPTSGKGSGELFF.

This rearrangement joins TRBV27 to TRBJ2-5, with 8 bases identical to TRBD1. The CDR3 is 15 amino acids. Trimming cost V 1 base and J 2 bases; bases outside gene matches: 3. Germline V CDR1 and CDR2: MNHEY, SMNVEV (reference sequence). CDR3 coding DNA: TGTGCCAGCAGTTTATGGACAGGGAGGCAAGAGACCCAGTACTTC. Translated: CASSLWTGRQETQYF.

The chain is built from TRBV7-2 and TRBJ1-2; no definite D call. The CDR3 contains 13 residues. Germline values: CDR1 SGHTA, CDR2 FQGNSA. V lost 5 bases and J lost 0, with 7 bases in between. The CDR3 reads CASSPSTNYGYTF. DNA for the CDR3: TGTGCCAGCAGCCCCAGTACTAACTATGGCTACACCTTC.

The rearrangement joins TRBV10-3 to TRBJ2-7; 11 bases are a match to TRBD2. J lost 0 bases, V lost 5 bases, and 6 bases had no gene match. The CDR3 covers 16 residues. Germline V gene data show CDR1 as ENHRY and CDR2 as SYGVKD. The CDR3, as DNA: TGTGCCATCAGTCAAATAGCGGGAGGGATCTCCTACGAGCAGTACTTC. It encodes CAISQIAGGISYEQYF.

The chain joins TRBV5-1 to TRBJ1-2; the match to TRBD1 covers 7 bases. With V trimmed by 3 bases and J by 8 bases, 7 bases remained unmatched. Germline CDR1 reads SGHRS; CDR2 reads YFSETQ. The CDR3 totals 13 residues. The CDR3 DNA reads as TGCGCCAGCAGCTCTACAGGGGTTGGAGGCTACACCTTC. Translated: CASSSTGVGGYTF.

The chain is built from TRBV10-3 and TRBJ1-4; D possibly corresponds to TRBD1 (6 bases). With 0 bases removed from V and 4 bases from J, the gap between germline ends came to 9 bases. Germline V CDR1 and CDR2: ENHRY, SYGVKD. This CDR3 spans 15 amino acids. The DNA of the CDR3 is TGTGCCATCAGTGAGTCGACCAGGGGTAATGAAAAACTGTTTTTT. This encodes CAISESTRGNEKLFF.

This sequence joins TRBV10-1 and TRBJ1-2, with TRBD1 matching over 12 bases. Per germline, CDR1 WNHNN and CDR2 SYGVQD (reference sequence). The V gene end was trimmed by 8 bases and the J gene end by 0 bases; junction bases not matched to a gene: 16. The CDR3 runs 19 residues. The CDR3 region is CASGEGVGDRGPANYGYTF. CDR3 DNA: TGCGCCAGCGGCGAGGGGGTCGGGGACAGGGGGCCCGCTAACTATGGCTACACCTTC.

The chain has TRBV3-1 (or the pseudogene TRBV3-2) and TRBJ2-3; 7 nucleotides line up with TRBD2. Germline CDR1 and CDR2: LGHDT and YNNKEL (reference sequence). This CDR3 contains 18 residues. The V gene end was trimmed by 1 base and the J gene end by 3 bases; junction bases not matched to a gene: 13. CDR3 sequence: CASSQGGGPISITDTQYF. The CDR3 DNA reads as TGTGCCAGCAGCCAAGGCGGGGGACCTATTAGTATTACAGATACGCAGTATTTT.

The chain links TRBV5-1 to TRBJ2-3; maybe TRBD2 (5 bases). CDR1 and CDR2 from the germline V gene are SGHRS and YFSETQ. Trimming removed 4 bases at V and 2 bases at J, with 11 bases between. The CDR3 extends over 14 amino acids. CDR3 bases: TGCGCCAGCAGCCCGCGGGTCCCCACAGATACGCAGTATTTT. Protein sequence: CASSPRVPTDTQYF.